The T cell receptor (beta chain) under discussion was sequenced for a study of fetal regulatory T cell absence and autoimmunity listed by TCRdb under 2017. Background on the whole study: Exocrine pancreas autoimmunity was observed in the IPEX patients in the absence of clinical diabetes. The full study reports these points: Significant oligoclonal enrichment of the TCR compartment was observed in pancreas versus cord blood, with some top clones enriched more than 90-fold. Cord blood and pancreas had broadly similar TRB gene family usage, resembling published neonatal and adult repertoires. The oligoclonal enrichment was interpreted as support for antigen-driven autoimmunity in the pancreas before birth in IPEX syndrome.

A single count supports this clone. The antigen this receptor binds is unknown. No much larger clone exists at a distance of one base, and base qualities are not known. Genomic DNA obtained from frozen pancreas tissue was processed for repertoire sequencing. The DNeasy Blood and Tissue Kit was used to extract 2-3 ug of genomic DNA from either umbilical cord blood or frozen pancreas. The CDR3 starts with the cysteine, ends with the phenylalanine, and has 17 residues. The sequence is cut down to CDR3 DNA, 51 bases in frame from base 1. From V the trimming removes 1 base and from J it removes 1 base, while the gene matches leave 7 bases of the junction unaccounted for. From the germline V gene, CDR1 is SGHDN and CDR2 is FVKESK. On the immunoSEQ human TCRbeta survey platform, a two-step multiplex PCR amplified and barcoded the TCRbeta CDR3 regions. Libraries were sequenced on Illumina instruments, with IgH sequenced in parallel from the same samples. For the original study's pipeline: To remove PCR and sequencing errors, raw reads were filtered against the IMGT V, D, J definitions and then binned using a nearest-neighbor algorithm. A clone was defined as an identical nucleotide sequence, and differential abundance between tissues was tested with a Fisher exact test for each clone using a pFDR threshold of p<0.01. Clones whose frequencies were too low for statistical inference were excluded by a minimum inclusion filter of 10 in either sample. Pairwise clonal comparisons used the immunoSEQ Analyzer, and gene family usage was assessed with IMGT tools. Not all clones reach the TCRdb copy of this immuneACCESS table, which keeps in-frame sequences only. Checked studies attribute under half of the gap to unresolved V genes and leave the rest unexplained. Clonal size and the V and J genes are those of that table, whereas D and trimming came from the DNA. This sample holds 85,000 to 100,000 clones; roughly 70% were observed only once. The top ten clonotypes cover 1.5% to 2.5% of the sample.

Recombination joined TRBV14 with TRBJ2-3; TRBD1 matches 8 bases in the middle. The sequence came from a male donor with IPEX syndrome. The sample was pancreas tissue. The nucleotide sequence is TGTGCCAGCAGCCAAGCCAGGGGGCCTTTTGGCACAGATACGCAGTATTTT. Translated, this is CASSQARGPFGTDTQYF.